These T cell receptor beta chains were read from a single sample in a study of identical twins. TCRdb reanalysed the 5' RACE reads using MiXCR and keeps one entry per CDR3 protein. The data hold 250,000 or so distinct CDR3 sequences, with around 7.6% observed a single time. These data were also reused for a study on yellow fever vaccine responses in identical twins.

Sample: CD8+ T cells sorted from blood. These TCRs come from a woman in her late teens or twenties in good health. CDR3s include the opening cysteine and the closing phenylalanine or tryptophan. Each record gives: D gene, V gene, J gene, clone size, CDR3 length, CDR3 DNA, CDR3 protein. A D gene is named only where the DNA matches it firmly. Clone size appears in some rows only: once, few, many, or a class for an expanded clone.

d_call: NA
v_call: TRBV2
j_call: TRBJ1-1
clone_size: many
cdr3_length: 12
cdr3_nt: TGTGCCAGCGGAGGGGGTCGAGCTGAAGCTTTCTTT
cdr3_aa: CASGGGRAEAFF

d_call: NA
v_call: TRBV6-2/TRBV6-3
j_call: TRBJ2-1
clone_size: NA
cdr3_length: 20
cdr3_nt: TGTGCCAGCAGTTACTCCCCAGACCTTGTTACAGGTGATGACTACAATGAGCAGTTCTTC
cdr3_aa: CASSYSPDLVTGDDYNEQFF

d_call: NA
v_call: TRBV5-8
j_call: TRBJ2-5
clone_size: NA
cdr3_length: 17
cdr3_nt: TGTGCCAGCAGCCCAGAACAGGGCGTAAAAACCCAAGAGACCCAGTACTTC
cdr3_aa: CASSPEQGVKTQETQYF

d_call: NA
v_call: TRBV5-5
j_call: TRBJ1-1
clone_size: NA
cdr3_length: 14
cdr3_nt: TGTGCCAGCTCTCTGCCCGGCAGGGACACTGAAGCTTTCTTT
cdr3_aa: CASSLPGRDTEAFF

d_call: NA
v_call: TRBV7-2
j_call: TRBJ1-6
clone_size: many
cdr3_length: 14
cdr3_nt: TGTGCCAGCAGAGGAGGACGGACCAATTCACCCCTCCACTTT
cdr3_aa: CASRGGRTNSPLHF

d_call: NA
v_call: TRBV5-1
j_call: TRBJ2-3
clone_size: many
cdr3_length: 15
cdr3_nt: TGCGCCAGCAGCTTGGGACTTGACGACACAGATACGCAGTATTTT
cdr3_aa: CASSLGLDDTDTQYF

d_call: NA
v_call: TRBV15
j_call: TRBJ2-1
clone_size: NA
cdr3_length: 16
cdr3_nt: TGTGCCACCAGCGGGTTATTAGGGGGGCATGGCAATGAGCAGTTCTTC
cdr3_aa: CATSGLLGGHGNEQFF

d_call: NA
v_call: TRBV9
j_call: TRBJ2-1
clone_size: many
cdr3_length: 14
cdr3_nt: TGTGCCAGCAGCCCCCGAAGCCTAGGCAATGAGCAGTTCTTC
cdr3_aa: CASSPRSLGNEQFF

d_call: NA
v_call: TRBV27
j_call: TRBJ2-7
clone_size: NA
cdr3_length: 13
cdr3_nt: TGTGCCAGCAGTCCCCGCGGTGCCTACGAGCAGTACTTC
cdr3_aa: CASSPRGAYEQYF

d_call: NA
v_call: TRBV5-1
j_call: TRBJ2-7
clone_size: NA
cdr3_length: 15
cdr3_nt: TGCGCCAGCAGCTTTAGTGCTGGGGCACCCTACGAGCAGTACTTC
cdr3_aa: CASSFSAGAPYEQYF

d_call: NA
v_call: TRBV12-3/TRBV12-4
j_call: TRBJ1-5
clone_size: few
cdr3_length: 15
cdr3_nt: TGTGCCAGCAGCCGCACGGGGCGGGTTGATCAGCCCCAGCATTTT
cdr3_aa: CASSRTGRVDQPQHF

d_call: NA
v_call: TRBV27
j_call: TRBJ1-1
clone_size: NA
cdr3_length: 14
cdr3_nt: TGTGCCAGCAGTTTATCGGAAGTGAACACTGAAGCTTTCTTT
cdr3_aa: CASSLSEVNTEAFF

d_call: NA
v_call: TRBV7-2
j_call: TRBJ2-1
clone_size: NA
cdr3_length: 12
cdr3_nt: TGTGCCAGCAGCTTAGCTCGGACCGAGCAGTTCTTC
cdr3_aa: CASSLARTEQFF

d_call: NA
v_call: TRBV24-1
j_call: TRBJ2-5
clone_size: few
cdr3_length: 13
cdr3_nt: TGTGCCACCAGTGATGTAGGGCAAGAGACCCAGTACTTC
cdr3_aa: CATSDVGQETQYF

d_call: NA
v_call: TRBV7-9
j_call: TRBJ2-3
clone_size: few
cdr3_length: 14
cdr3_nt: TGTGCCAGCAGCTTAGAGGGTCTACAAGATACGCAGTATTTT
cdr3_aa: CASSLEGLQDTQYF

d_call: TRBD2
v_call: TRBV28
j_call: TRBJ2-7
clone_size: many
cdr3_length: 13
cdr3_nt: TGTGCCAGCAGGTCGAGCGGGAGCTACGAGCAGTACTTC
cdr3_aa: CASRSSGSYEQYF

d_call: TRBD1
v_call: TRBV12-3/TRBV12-4
j_call: TRBJ2-1
clone_size: many
cdr3_length: 13
cdr3_nt: TGTGCCAGCAGCCGGGACAGGGTCAATGAGCAGTTCTTC
cdr3_aa: CASSRDRVNEQFF

d_call: NA
v_call: TRBV28
j_call: TRBJ1-2
clone_size: many
cdr3_length: 15
cdr3_nt: TGTGCCAGCAGTTCCCTCATGGCAGGGGTTCGTGGCTACACCTTC
cdr3_aa: CASSSLMAGVRGYTF

d_call: TRBD1
v_call: TRBV19
j_call: TRBJ2-3
clone_size: many
cdr3_length: 13
cdr3_nt: TGTGCCAGTAGTATCGGGACAGGGGGTCCGCAGTATTTT
cdr3_aa: CASSIGTGGPQYF

d_call: NA
v_call: TRBV28
j_call: TRBJ1-5
clone_size: few
cdr3_length: 16
cdr3_nt: TGTGCCAGCAGTTCCACCACAGGGTATGTCAATCAGCCCCAGCATTTT
cdr3_aa: CASSSTTGYVNQPQHF

d_call: NA
v_call: TRBV7-9
j_call: TRBJ2-2
clone_size: few
cdr3_length: 15
cdr3_nt: TGTGCCAGCAGCTTTACTGGGGTCTACACCGGGGAGCTGTTTTTT
cdr3_aa: CASSFTGVYTGELFF

d_call: TRBD1
v_call: TRBV6-1
j_call: TRBJ2-4
clone_size: NA
cdr3_length: 16
cdr3_nt: TGTGCCAGCAGTGAGCCGGGACAGGGGGCCAAAAACATTCAGTACTTC
cdr3_aa: CASSEPGQGAKNIQYF

d_call: NA
v_call: TRBV12-3/TRBV12-4
j_call: TRBJ2-5
clone_size: many
cdr3_length: 12
cdr3_nt: TGTGCCAGCAGTTTGGGGGGATCGGCCCAGTACTTC
cdr3_aa: CASSLGGSAQYF

d_call: NA
v_call: TRBV13
j_call: TRBJ2-7
clone_size: few
cdr3_length: 13
cdr3_nt: TGTGCCAGCAGACGAGGGGCTAAAAACGAGCAGTACTTC
cdr3_aa: CASRRGAKNEQYF

d_call: TRBD2
v_call: TRBV19
j_call: TRBJ2-1
clone_size: NA
cdr3_length: 19
cdr3_nt: TGTGCCAGTAGTATTGTGTCTCTCGGCGGGAGATCTAACTACAATGAGCAGTTCTTC
cdr3_aa: CASSIVSLGGRSNYNEQFF

d_call: TRBD2
v_call: TRBV10-3
j_call: TRBJ2-3
clone_size: many
cdr3_length: 15
cdr3_nt: TGTGCCATCACCGATGGCGGGAGCCGAACAGATACGCAGTATTTT
cdr3_aa: CAITDGGSRTDTQYF

d_call: NA
v_call: TRBV24-1
j_call: TRBJ2-2
clone_size: few
cdr3_length: 14
cdr3_nt: TGTGCCACCCGATTACGGACCCTCACCGGGGAGCTGTTTTTT
cdr3_aa: CATRLRTLTGELFF

d_call: NA
v_call: TRBV7-6
j_call: TRBJ2-1
clone_size: few
cdr3_length: 16
cdr3_nt: TGTGCCAGCAGCTTAGGTGGGCTAGCGCTTAACAATGAGCAGTTCTTC
cdr3_aa: CASSLGGLALNNEQFF

d_call: NA
v_call: TRBV28
j_call: TRBJ2-3
clone_size: NA
cdr3_length: 15
cdr3_nt: TGTGCCAGCAGTTTACGCGACTCTTACACAGATACGCAGTATTTT
cdr3_aa: CASSLRDSYTDTQYF

d_call: TRBD1
v_call: TRBV28
j_call: TRBJ1-5
clone_size: many
cdr3_length: 14
cdr3_nt: TGTGCCAGCACCCTGACAGGGGGGTTTCAGCCCCAGCATTTT
cdr3_aa: CASTLTGGFQPQHF

d_call: TRBD2
v_call: TRBV28
j_call: TRBJ2-3
clone_size: many
cdr3_length: 14
cdr3_nt: TGTGCCAGCAGTTTAAGCGGGAGGGCCGATACGCAGTATTTT
cdr3_aa: CASSLSGRADTQYF

d_call: NA
v_call: TRBV6-5
j_call: TRBJ2-3
clone_size: many
cdr3_length: 15
cdr3_nt: TGTGCCAGCAGTTACTCCGGGACTGGACCAGATACGCAGTATTTT
cdr3_aa: CASSYSGTGPDTQYF

d_call: NA
v_call: TRBV4-1
j_call: TRBJ1-1
clone_size: many
cdr3_length: 14
cdr3_nt: TGCGCCAGCAGCCAAGATCCGGCGGGAACTGAAGCTTTCTTT
cdr3_aa: CASSQDPAGTEAFF

d_call: NA
v_call: TRBV5-1
j_call: TRBJ2-5
clone_size: few
cdr3_length: 14
cdr3_nt: TGCGCCAGCAGCGTAGCTAGCGATGGTGAGACCCAGTACTTC
cdr3_aa: CASSVASDGETQYF

d_call: TRBD1
v_call: TRBV7-9
j_call: TRBJ2-6
clone_size: few
cdr3_length: 17
cdr3_nt: TGTGCCAGCAGCCGACAGGGCGGGTCCCCTGGGGCCAACGTCCTGACTTTC
cdr3_aa: CASSRQGGSPGANVLTF

d_call: NA
v_call: TRBV7-6
j_call: TRBJ2-7
clone_size: NA
cdr3_length: 12
cdr3_nt: TGTGCCAGCAGCTCGGCAGCGGACGAGCAGTACTTC
cdr3_aa: CASSSAADEQYF

d_call: TRBD2
v_call: TRBV13
j_call: TRBJ2-7
clone_size: many
cdr3_length: 18
cdr3_nt: TGTGCCAGCAGCTTATGGTTACCGAGGACTAGCGGATCCTACGAGCAGTACTTC
cdr3_aa: CASSLWLPRTSGSYEQYF

d_call: TRBD2
v_call: TRBV9
j_call: TRBJ2-5
clone_size: few
cdr3_length: 13
cdr3_nt: TGTGCCAGCAGCGCTCGGGGGGAAGAGACCCAGTACTTC
cdr3_aa: CASSARGEETQYF

d_call: NA
v_call: TRBV27
j_call: TRBJ2-3
clone_size: few
cdr3_length: 18
cdr3_nt: TGTGCCAGCAGTTTACTCGCTGGGGGCGGGATCCTCACAGATACGCAGTATTTT
cdr3_aa: CASSLLAGGGILTDTQYF

d_call: TRBD2
v_call: TRBV20-1
j_call: TRBJ2-7
clone_size: many
cdr3_length: 19
cdr3_nt: TGCAGTGCTAGACCAACCGGGACTAGCGGGGGAGTTGGGGTCTACGAGCAGTACTTC
cdr3_aa: CSARPTGTSGGVGVYEQYF

d_call: NA
v_call: TRBV4-1
j_call: TRBJ2-1
clone_size: many
cdr3_length: 14
cdr3_nt: TGCGCCAGCAGCCAAGAGGGCTGGATCAATGAGCAGTTCTTC
cdr3_aa: CASSQEGWINEQFF

d_call: NA
v_call: TRBV20-1
j_call: TRBJ2-1
clone_size: few
cdr3_length: 15
cdr3_nt: TGCAGTGCTACATCGGCGAGGGGCTCCTACAATGAGCAGTTCTTC
cdr3_aa: CSATSARGSYNEQFF

d_call: TRBD2
v_call: TRBV5-6
j_call: TRBJ2-1
clone_size: few
cdr3_length: 17
cdr3_nt: TGTGCCAGCAGCTTGGGTTTTCCAGCGGGGGGATTGAATGAGCAGTTCTTC
cdr3_aa: CASSLGFPAGGLNEQFF

d_call: TRBD2
v_call: TRBV7-8
j_call: TRBJ2-1
clone_size: few
cdr3_length: 16
cdr3_nt: TGTGCCAGCAGCATATCCCTAGCGGGAGCATACAATGAGCAGTTCTTC
cdr3_aa: CASSISLAGAYNEQFF

d_call: NA
v_call: TRBV24-1
j_call: TRBJ1-4
clone_size: few
cdr3_length: 15
cdr3_nt: TGTGCCACCAGTGAAATACAGGGTTCGAGTGAAAAACTGTTTTTT
cdr3_aa: CATSEIQGSSEKLFF

d_call: TRBD1
v_call: TRBV27
j_call: TRBJ2-1
clone_size: many
cdr3_length: 15
cdr3_nt: TGTGCCAGCAGTCTCCCGGGACAGGGGGCGATTAAGCAGTTCTTC
cdr3_aa: CASSLPGQGAIKQFF

d_call: NA
v_call: TRBV12-3/TRBV12-4
j_call: TRBJ2-3
clone_size: few
cdr3_length: 15
cdr3_nt: TGTGCCAGCAGTCCTAGGGAATGGGACACAGATACGCAGTATTTT
cdr3_aa: CASSPREWDTDTQYF

d_call: NA
v_call: TRBV30
j_call: TRBJ2-1
clone_size: many
cdr3_length: 15
cdr3_nt: TGTGCCTGGCCCACCTTGGTATTCTCCTACAATGAGCAGTTCTTC
cdr3_aa: CAWPTLVFSYNEQFF

d_call: TRBD1
v_call: TRBV4-1
j_call: TRBJ2-1
clone_size: many
cdr3_length: 13
cdr3_nt: TGCGCCAGCAGTCGAACAGGGGGCGGTGAGCAGTTCTTC
cdr3_aa: CASSRTGGGEQFF

d_call: TRBD2
v_call: TRBV7-9
j_call: TRBJ2-1
clone_size: NA
cdr3_length: 15
cdr3_nt: TGTGCCAGCAGCTTAGGGTCTAGCGGCTACAATGAGCAGTTCTTC
cdr3_aa: CASSLGSSGYNEQFF

d_call: NA
v_call: TRBV5-1
j_call: TRBJ2-2
clone_size: many
cdr3_length: 13
cdr3_nt: TGCGCTTCGTTTTTGACGGACACCGGGGAGCTGTTTTTT
cdr3_aa: CASFLTDTGELFF

d_call: TRBD2
v_call: TRBV6-4
j_call: TRBJ2-1
clone_size: few
cdr3_length: 15
cdr3_nt: TGTGCCAGCAGTGATTCGGGACTAGGTTGGAATGAGCAGTTCTTC
cdr3_aa: CASSDSGLGWNEQFF

d_call: TRBD1
v_call: TRBV16
j_call: TRBJ1-1
clone_size: few
cdr3_length: 15
cdr3_nt: TGTGCCAGCAGCCACAGGACAGGGGGCTACACTGAAGCTTTCTTT
cdr3_aa: CASSHRTGGYTEAFF

d_call: NA
v_call: TRBV12-3/TRBV12-4
j_call: TRBJ2-1
clone_size: many
cdr3_length: 12
cdr3_nt: TGTGCCAGCAGCCCAGGGGCACGCGAGCAGTTCTTC
cdr3_aa: CASSPGAREQFF

d_call: TRBD2
v_call: TRBV7-8
j_call: TRBJ2-1
clone_size: NA
cdr3_length: 15
cdr3_nt: TGTGCCAGCAGCTATACTAGCGGAGTCTACAATGAGCAGTTCTTC
cdr3_aa: CASSYTSGVYNEQFF